Presented here are 10 T cell receptor beta chains from one specimen sequenced in a study of EBV T-cell therapy then PD-1 blockade in nasopharyngeal carcinoma. Treatment defined: AdE1-LMPpoly-expanded autologous EBV-specific T-cell therapy followed by anti-PD-1 nivolumab. The data were produced by immunoSEQ multiplex PCR, yet TCRdb's version contains in-frame clones alone and is incomplete. The table has about 20,000 clones, roughly 84% seen once. Antigen specificity for these receptors is unknown. Sample: CD8+ T cells from blood, taken at day 33 from a patient whose treatment included autologous EBV-specific T cells and nivolumab. The receptor set was obtained from a man aged 35 to 55 with nasopharyngeal carcinoma.

The genes are TRBV7-3 and TRBJ2-3; either TRBD1 or TRBD2 may fit D (5 bases each). Looked up from germline, CDR1 is SGHTA and CDR2 is FQGTGA. V dropped 4 bases and J dropped 7 bases, with 15 bases sitting between them. This CDR3 comprises 14 residues. The CDR3 DNA sequence: TGTGCCAGCAGCTCCTCGTGGGACCAGAATACGCAGTATTTT. This encodes CASSSSWDQNTQYF.

The chain joins TRBV4-1 to TRBJ2-5; 12 bases line up with TRBD2. The trim removed 4 bases at V and 4 bases at J, leaving 7 bases unmatched. Germline assignment: CDR1 MGHRA and CDR2 YSYEKL. CDR3 length equals 16 residues. Written as DNA, the CDR3 is TGCGCCAGCAGCCTTGGACTAGCGGGGTTTTCAGAGACCCAGTACTTC. This translates into CASSLGLAGFSETQYF.

This chain links TRBV4-1 with TRBJ2-5; 10 nucleotides line up with TRBD2. Germline V gene sequence: CDR1 MGHRA, CDR2 YSYEKL. V shed 2 bases and J 2 bases; nucleotides not matched to a gene: 2. This CDR3 contains 15 residues. The CDR3 here is CASSQLAGEQETQYF. The CDR3 DNA reads TGCGCCAGCAGCCAACTAGCGGGGGAGCAAGAGACCCAGTACTTC.

The genes are TRBV7-9 and TRBJ1-1; D possibly corresponds to TRBD1 (6 bases). The CDR3 is 13 amino acids. V lost 5 bases and J lost 6, with 13 bases in between. CDR1 is SEHNR and CDR2 is FQNEAQ in the germline V gene (reference sequence). In nucleotides, the CDR3 is TGTGCCAGCAGCCGCGGACAGAGGGCTGAAGCTTTCTTT. It yields the protein CASSRGQRAEAFF. The full variable domain, its missing parts supplied by reference TRBV7-9 and TRBJ1-1, is DTGVSQNPRHKITKRGQNVTFRCDPISEHNRLYWYRQTLGQGPEFLTYFQNEAQLEKSRLLSDRFSAERPKGSFSTLEIQRTEQGDSAMYLCASSRGQRAEAFFGQGTRLTVV.

V and J are TRBV6-1 and TRBJ2-7, with D hard to call. CDR3 length equals 14 residues. Germline V lookup: CDR1 MNHNS, CDR2 SASEGT. V shed 1 base and J shed 0 bases, with 7 bases lying between them. CDR3 nucleotides: TGTGCCAGCAGTGAAGGGCCCGACTCCTACGAGCAGTACTTC. Protein: CASSEGPDSYEQYF.

The chain recombines TRBV11-3 with TRBJ1-5; 7 bases are a match to TRBD1. Germline CDR1 is SGHNT and CDR2 is YENEEA. The J segment lost 1 base and the V segment lost 0 bases, leaving 9 bases of the junction unmatched. The CDR3 loop spans 18 amino acids. Written as DNA, the CDR3 is TGTGCCAGCAGCTTAGATCTAGGGGGCGGACGAAGCAATCAGCCCCAGCATTTT. It specifies CASSLDLGGGRSNQPQHF.

The J gene is TRBJ1-1, the V gene TRBV7-9; D unclear. CDR3 length: 14 residues. Looked up from germline, CDR1 is SEHNR and CDR2 is FQNEAQ (reference sequence). The V end lost 1 base, the J end lost 0 bases, and 6 bases lay between the germline ends. The CDR3 sequence: CASSLEGVNTEAFF. CDR3 in DNA: TGTGCCAGCAGCTTAGAGGGAGTGAACACTGAAGCTTTCTTT.

The V gene is TRBV4-1, the J gene TRBJ1-3, with TRBD1 identical over 11 bases. The V segment lost 3 bases and the J segment 4 bases; nucleotides outside the gene matches: 2. Germline V gene data show CDR1 as MGHRA and CDR2 as YSYEKL. CDR3 length equals 15 residues. CDR3 bases: TGCGCCAGCAGCCAGGACAGGGGGCTCGGAAACACCATATATTTT. Translated, it gives CASSQDRGLGNTIYF.

The CDR3 DNA reads as TGTGCAGCAGTGGGCGGGGGGCCTCCGAACACCGGGGAGCTGTTTTTT. Protein sequence: CAAVGGGPPNTGELFF. This rearrangement joins TRBV2 to TRBJ2-2; 8 positions agree with TRBD2. Germline CDR1 SNHLY, CDR2 FYNNEI. This CDR3 spans 16 amino acids. The whole variable domain, remainder taken from reference TRBV2 and TRBJ2-2, is EPEVTQTPSHQVTQMGQEVILRCVPISNHLYFYWYRQILGQKVEFLVSFYNNEISEKSEIFDDQFSVERPDGSNFTLKIRSTKLEDSAMYFCAAVGGGPPNTGELFFGEGSRLTVL.

This sequence joins TRBV9 and TRBJ2-1, with D possibly being TRBD2 (5 bases). Trimming cost V 0 bases and J 7 bases, with 11 bases left between them. The CDR3 consists of 14 residues. The germline CDR1 and CDR2 sequences are SGDLS and YYNGEE. CDR3 loop: CASSVDSGDNEQFF. CDR3 nucleotides: TGTGCCAGCAGCGTAGATTCCGGGGATAATGAGCAGTTCTTC.